Here is one T cell receptor beta chain with its context. The antigen remains undetermined. The junction and the germline gene differ at one end; a read error may be behind it. The sample belongs to a study of CD8+CD57+ T cells in acquired aplastic anemia. Study information: The sorted CD4+ and CD8+ cells yielded an average around 3.2 ug of DNA. Study-level points and caveats: Levels of CD8+ Simpson's diversity were not significantly distinct in patients versus controls.

It was genomic DNA that served as the template for profiling TCR beta VDJ and CDR3. From the reads, TCRdb called clonotypes with MiXCR, one entry per CDR3 protein. The sample shows approximately 380,000 distinct CDR3 sequences, 55% to 75% of them seen only once. This clonotype was obtained from a human donor in good health, serving as a control. Sequenced input: sorted CD4+, CD8+, or CD8+CD57+ T cells (not recorded which) from PBMCs.

CDR3 amino acids: CASSFAPESTEPFF. The CDR3 nucleotides are TGTGCCAGCAGCTTTGCACCGGAAAGCACTGAACCTTTCTTT. The chain couples TRBV2 to TRBJ1-1; the D is unclear. The CDR3 sequence is 14 residues long. In germline, CDR1 is SNHLY, CDR2 FYNNEI.